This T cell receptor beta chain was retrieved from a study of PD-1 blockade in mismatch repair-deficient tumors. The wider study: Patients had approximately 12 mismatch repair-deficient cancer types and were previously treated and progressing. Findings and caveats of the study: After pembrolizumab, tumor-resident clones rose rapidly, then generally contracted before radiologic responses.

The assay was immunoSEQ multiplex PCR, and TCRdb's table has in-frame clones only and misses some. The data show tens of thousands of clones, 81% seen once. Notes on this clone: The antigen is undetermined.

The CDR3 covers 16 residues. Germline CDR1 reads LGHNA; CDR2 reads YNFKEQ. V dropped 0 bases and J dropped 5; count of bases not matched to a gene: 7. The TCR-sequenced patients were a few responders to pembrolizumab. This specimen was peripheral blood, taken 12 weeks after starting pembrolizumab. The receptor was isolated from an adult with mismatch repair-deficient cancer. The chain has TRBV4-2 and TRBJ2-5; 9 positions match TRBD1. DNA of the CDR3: TGTGCCAGCAGCCAAGAGGGTGGTGACAGGGGGGAGACCCAGTACTTC. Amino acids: CASSQEGGDRGETQYF.